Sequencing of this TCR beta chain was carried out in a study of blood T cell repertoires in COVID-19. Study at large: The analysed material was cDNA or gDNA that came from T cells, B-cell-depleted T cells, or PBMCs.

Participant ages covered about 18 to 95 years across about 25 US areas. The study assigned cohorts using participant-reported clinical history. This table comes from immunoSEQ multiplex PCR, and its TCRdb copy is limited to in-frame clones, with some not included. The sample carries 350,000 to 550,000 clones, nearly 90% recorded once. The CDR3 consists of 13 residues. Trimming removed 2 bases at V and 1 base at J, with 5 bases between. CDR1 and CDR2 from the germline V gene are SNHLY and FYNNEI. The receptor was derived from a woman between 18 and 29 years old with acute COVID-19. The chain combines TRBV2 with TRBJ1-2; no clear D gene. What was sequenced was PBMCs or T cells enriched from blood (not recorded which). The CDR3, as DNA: TGTGCCAGCAGTGAACAGATTAACTATGGCTACACCTTC. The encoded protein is CASSEQINYGYTF.